The 18 T cell receptor beta chains below were found in one sample sequenced in a study of shared clonotypes between healthy human individuals. Sequencing was performed with immunoSEQ multiplex PCR; in TCRdb, only in-frame clones are kept and a portion is missing. The sample has under 2,500,000 clones, 90% to 96% seen once; the top ten hold more than 0.1%. The sample consisted of naive CD4+ T cells sorted from blood. Subset here: CD45RA+ positively selected. All receptors derive from a man younger than 35 in good health.

This clone was detected only a few times. This sample includes further DNA sequences coding for the same CDR3. V is TRBV7-2 and J is TRBJ2-1; D not resolved. Germline-derived CDR1 and CDR2 are SGHTA and FQGNSA. Trimming cost V 2 bases and J 2 bases, with 1 base left between them. The CDR3 has 12 amino acids. The CDR3 DNA reads as TGTGCCAGCAGCTTAACCTACAATGAGCAGTTCTTC. Protein: CASSLTYNEQFF.

This chain joins TRBV11-2 and TRBJ2-3; the D gene is possibly TRBD2 (5 bases). CDR1 and CDR2 from the germline V gene are SGHAT and FQNNGV. The CDR3 loop spans 16 amino acids. With 1 base removed from V and 0 bases from J, the gap between germline ends came to 11 bases. CDR3 region: CASSLVSRRSTDTQYF. The CDR3 DNA sequence: TGTGCCAGCAGCTTAGTGTCCCGGAGGAGCACAGATACGCAGTATTTT.

This clone was seen a single time. The chain joins TRBV9 to TRBJ2-1, with TRBD2 matching 9 bases. The CDR3 runs to 17 residues. Looked up from germline, CDR1 is SGDLS and CDR2 is YYNGEE. J gave up 4 bases and V 2 bases, and 10 bases lay outside the gene matches. The CDR3 nucleotides read TGTGCCAGCAGCGTCACTGGAAGAGCGGGAGGATACAATGAGCAGTTCTTC. This translates into CASSVTGRAGGYNEQFF.

This clone was picked up one time. The genes are TRBV7-2 and TRBJ2-6; 7 nucleotides match TRBD1. The CDR3 runs 19 residues. CDR1 and CDR2 from the germline V gene are SGHTA and FQGNSA. With 1 base clipped from V and 1 base from J, the junction kept 10 bases outside the gene matches. CDR3 nucleotides: TGTGCCAGCAGCTTAGACAGGGGCCGTGTAAGTTCTGGGGCCAACGTCCTGACTTTC. This sequence encodes CASSLDRGRVSSGANVLTF.

The chain recombines TRBV5-1 with TRBJ2-7, with D perhaps TRBD1 (6 bases). The V end lost 4 bases, the J end lost 3 bases, and 8 bases lay between the germline ends. Germline lookup yields CDR1 SGHRS and CDR2 YFSETQ. The CDR3 extends over 12 amino acids. The CDR3 nucleotides are TGCGCCAGCAGCAACAGGGACTACGAGCAGTACTTC. It translates to CASSNRDYEQYF.

This clone was observed a single time. CDR3 loop: CASSWGQTLNTEAFF. The CDR3 DNA reads TGCGCCAGCAGCTGGGGACAGACCTTGAACACTGAAGCTTTCTTT. The chain joins TRBV5-1 to TRBJ1-1; TRBD1 matches at 7 bases. Germline V gives CDR1 SGHRS, CDR2 YFSETQ. The CDR3 consists of 15 residues. Trimming removed 3 bases from V and 0 bases from J; junction bases left unmatched: 5. Full variable domain (rest looked up from reference TRBV5-1 and TRBJ1-1): KAGVTQTPRYLIKTRGQQVTLSCSPISGHRSVSWYQQTPGQGLQFLFEYFSETQRNKGNFPGRFSGRQFSNSRSEMNVSTLELGDSALYLCASSWGQTLNTEAFFGQGTRLTVV.

Turning to this clone: This specimen includes other DNA sequences encoding the same CDR3. V gene TRBV5-1 combines with J gene TRBJ1-4, with D possibly being TRBD1 (5 bases). Trimming removed 3 bases at V and 0 bases at J, with 9 bases between. CDR1 SGHRS and CDR2 YFSETQ come from the germline V gene. The CDR3 has 15 residues. CDR3 sequence (DNA): TGCGCCAGCAGCTCGGGACGGACAACTAATGAAAAACTGTTTTTT. Translated, it gives CASSSGRTTNEKLFF.

This rearrangement joins TRBV18 to TRBJ2-2; TRBD1 is a possible D gene (5 bases). V was trimmed by 2 bases and J by 7 bases, leaving 14 bases between them. Germline values: CDR1 KGHSH, CDR2 LQKENI. The CDR3 length is 15 residues. CDR3 bases: TGTGCCAGCTCACCAGCCGACAGAAGCCTCGGGGAGCTGTTTTTT. Its protein is CASSPADRSLGELFF.

The chain is built from TRBV6-5 and TRBJ2-7; TRBD1 matches at 8 bases. The V segment lost 5 bases and the J segment 4 bases; nucleotides outside the gene matches: 10. Looked up from germline, CDR1 is MNHEY and CDR2 is SVGAGI. CDR3 length: 15 residues. The CDR3 coding sequence is TGTGCCAGCAGTCCACACGGACAGGGATCATACGAGCAGTACTTC. Encoded protein: CASSPHGQGSYEQYF.

The chain is built from TRBV28 and TRBJ1-1; TRBD1 agrees at 11 bases. Unmatched junction bases numbered 13, after V lost 3 bases and J lost 1 base. The CDR3 has 19 residues. Germline V gives CDR1 MDHEN, CDR2 SYDVKM. The CDR3 protein is CASSFLSRTGGAGNTEAFF. The DNA for the CDR3 is TGTGCCAGCAGTTTTCTCTCTAGGACAGGGGGCGCAGGGAACACTGAAGCTTTCTTT. Variable domain in full (rest from reference TRBV28 and TRBJ1-1): DVKVTQSSRYLVKRTGEKVFLECVQDMDHENMFWYRQDPGLGLRLIYFSYDVKMKEKGDIPEGYSVSREKKERFSLILESASTNQTSMYLCASSFLSRTGGAGNTEAFFGQGTRLTVV.

The V and J genes are TRBV2 and TRBJ2-7, with a weak D call TRBD2 (6 bases). This CDR3 is 14 amino acids long. Trimming cost V 7 bases and J 1 base, with 14 bases left between them. Germline V gene data show CDR1 as SNHLY and CDR2 as FYNNEI. Written as DNA, the CDR3 is TGTGCCAGCAACCCGGGACTGACATCCTACGAGCAGTACTTC. It codes for CASNPGLTSYEQYF.

This rearrangement joins TRBV27 to TRBJ1-4; 9 bases map to TRBD1. J was trimmed by 4 bases and V by 3 bases; bases with no gene match: 12. This CDR3 is built from 18 residues. Germline assignment: CDR1 MNHEY and CDR2 SMNVEV (reference sequence). The CDR3 DNA reads TGTGCCAGCAGTTTGGCGCTAATAATGGGACAGGGTAATGAAAAACTGTTTTTT. Protein sequence: CASSLALIMGQGNEKLFF. The full variable domain, rest sourced from reference TRBV27 and TRBJ1-4, is EAQVTQNPRYLITVTGKKLTVTCSQNMNHEYMSWYRQDPGLGLRQIYYSMNVEVTDKGDVPEGYKVSRKEKRNFPLILESPSPNQTSLYFCASSLALIMGQGNEKLFFGSGTQLSVL.

In DNA form, the CDR3 reads TGCGCCAGCAGCTTGAGGCATGTGGATGCGGACATTCAGTACTTC. This encodes CASSLRHVDADIQYF. The V and J genes are TRBV4-1 and TRBJ2-4; D unclear. There are 15 residues in the CDR3. The V gene lost 5 bases and the J gene lost 8 bases, with 19 bases spanning the gap. Germline V gene lookup returns CDR1 MGHRA and CDR2 YSYEKL.

In the case of this clone: Other DNA sequences within the sample encode an identical CDR3. The rearrangement joins TRBV5-4 to TRBJ2-1, with D tentatively TRBD2 (5 bases). Per the germline V gene, CDR1 is SGHNT and CDR2 is YYREEE (reference sequence). This CDR3 is 15 amino acids long. V was shortened by 0 bases and J by 0 bases, with 7 bases between the two germline ends. The DNA for the CDR3 is TGTGCCAGCAGCTTGGGCCTAGCCTCCTACAATGAGCAGTTCTTC. It specifies CASSLGLASYNEQFF. The complete variable domain, with remaining parts taken from reference TRBV5-4 and TRBJ2-1, reads ETGVTQSPTHLIKTRGQQVTLRCSSQSGHNTVSWYQQALGQGPQFIFQYYREEENGRGNFPPRFSGLQFPNYSSELNVNALELDDSALYLCASSLGLASYNEQFFGPGTRLTVL.

V is TRBV11-2 and J is TRBJ2-5, with 10 bases lining up with TRBD2. The CDR3 runs 16 residues. V dropped 1 base and J dropped 1; count of bases not matched to a gene: 3. Germline V gives CDR1 SGHAT, CDR2 FQNNGV. The CDR3 is CASSLGAGGSQETQYF. The CDR3 bases are TGTGCCAGCAGCTTAGGAGCGGGAGGGTCCCAAGAGACCCAGTACTTC. Based on the CDR3 plus reference TRBV11-2 and TRBJ2-5, the full variable domain is EAGVAQSPRYKIIEKRQSVAFWCNPISGHATLYWYQQILGQGPKLLIQFQNNGVVDDSQLPKDRFSAERLKGVDSTLKIQPAKLEDSAVYLCASSLGAGGSQETQYFGPGTRLLVL.

The chain has TRBV14 and TRBJ2-5; D is ambiguous. Germline CDR1 reads SGHDN; CDR2 reads FVKESK. The length of the CDR3 is 14 residues. Trimming stripped 5 bases from V and 5 bases from J, with 15 bases between. CDR3 in DNA: TGTGCCAGCAGCGAAAGCGTAGTTGGGGAGACCCAGTACTTC. Translating gives CASSESVVGETQYF.

The CDR3 DNA follows: TGTGCCAGCAGCTTAGTAGGGGATCTGGACATTCAGTACTTC. Protein: CASSLVGDLDIQYF. The chain joins TRBV7-2 to TRBJ2-4, with D perhaps TRBD1 (5 bases). CDR3 length: 14 residues. Germline V CDR1 and CDR2: SGHTA, FQGNSA. Trimming took off 1 base at V and 8 bases at J, with 12 bases between the two ends.

This chain connects TRBV6-5 to TRBJ2-1; 11 bases are shared with TRBD1. This CDR3 comprises 15 residues. Germline CDR1 MNHEY, CDR2 SVGAGI. J lost 3 bases, V lost 6 bases, and 4 bases had no gene match. The CDR3 protein is CASRRDRGVYNEQFF. The CDR3 DNA follows: TGTGCCAGCAGACGGGACAGGGGGGTCTACAATGAGCAGTTCTTC.